Listed below are T cell receptor beta chains from one sample, sequenced in a study of regulatory T cells in long-lasting Graves disease. One entry per CDR3 protein results from TCRdb running MiXCR on the multiplex PCR reads. The data show 250,000 to 300,000 distinct CDR3 sequences, approximately 18% seen once. Another study also made use of these data, one on T cells in Graves' hyperthyroidism and ophthalmopathy.

This specimen was peripheral blood mononuclear cells (PBMCs), taken at new diagnosis, from a patient treated with antithyroid drugs. These receptors were obtained from a woman aged 25 to 39 with Graves disease. CDR3s include the opening cysteine and the closing phenylalanine or tryptophan. Fields, in order: CDR3 DNA, CDR3 protein, J gene, clone size, V gene, D gene. The D gene is left open where the match is weak. Clone size is given for some rows only: seen once, a few or many times, or a class if the clone is expanded.

cdr3_nt: TGTGCCAGCAGTCCAAGCAGGGGTAGCGATGAGCAGTTCTTC; cdr3_aa: CASSPSRGSDEQFF; j_call: TRBJ2-1; clone_size: many; v_call: TRBV27; d_call: NA
cdr3_nt: TGTGCCGGCAGCCGACGACAGGGGGCTAATGAAAAACTGTTTTTT; cdr3_aa: CAGSRRQGANEKLFF; j_call: TRBJ1-4; clone_size: NA; v_call: TRBV11-2; d_call: TRBD1
cdr3_nt: TGTGCCAGCAGCCCCTCAGTGGGGCAGCCCCAGCATTTT; cdr3_aa: CASSPSVGQPQHF; j_call: TRBJ1-5; clone_size: many; v_call: TRBV7-2; d_call: NA
cdr3_nt: TGTGCCAGCAGCCAGAGTGGGGGTAAGCCCCAGCATTTT; cdr3_aa: CASSQSGGKPQHF; j_call: TRBJ1-5; clone_size: few; v_call: TRBV5-5; d_call: NA
cdr3_nt: TGTGCCAGCAGTGTCCGACAATTCGGCTACACCTTC; cdr3_aa: CASSVRQFGYTF; j_call: TRBJ1-2; clone_size: many; v_call: TRBV6-1; d_call: NA
cdr3_nt: TGTGCCAGCAGCTTAGTGGCAGGGGATAGGAGCTACACCTTC; cdr3_aa: CASSLVAGDRSYTF; j_call: TRBJ1-2; clone_size: many; v_call: TRBV11-2; d_call: NA
cdr3_nt: TGTGCCAGCAGCTACCTCCCAGTACCGTACGAGCAGTACTTC; cdr3_aa: CASSYLPVPYEQYF; j_call: TRBJ2-7; clone_size: NA; v_call: TRBV7-8; d_call: NA
cdr3_nt: TGTGCCAGCAGACCACTTGACGGCGGCTATGGCTACACCTTC; cdr3_aa: CASRPLDGGYGYTF; j_call: TRBJ1-2; clone_size: many; v_call: TRBV27; d_call: NA
cdr3_nt: TGTGCCAGTAGTTTCGGGACAGGGGACACCATATATTTT; cdr3_aa: CASSFGTGDTIYF; j_call: TRBJ1-3; clone_size: NA; v_call: TRBV19; d_call: TRBD1
cdr3_nt: TGTGCCAGCAGCCAAATTCAGGTCGCTGCCTATGGCTACACCTTC; cdr3_aa: CASSQIQVAAYGYTF; j_call: TRBJ1-2; clone_size: many; v_call: TRBV3-1; d_call: NA
cdr3_nt: TGTGCCAGCAGTCCCATGGGGGAAACAACTAATGAAAAACTGTTTTTT; cdr3_aa: CASSPMGETTNEKLFF; j_call: TRBJ1-4; clone_size: many; v_call: TRBV27; d_call: NA
cdr3_nt: TGCAGTGCTAGAGATCCATTTGAAACCGGGACAGGGGACCAGCCCCAGCATTTT; cdr3_aa: CSARDPFETGTGDQPQHF; j_call: TRBJ1-5; clone_size: NA; v_call: TRBV20-1; d_call: TRBD1
cdr3_nt: TGTGCCAGCAGACCGGGACAGGATCAGCCCCAGCATTTT; cdr3_aa: CASRPGQDQPQHF; j_call: TRBJ1-5; clone_size: many; v_call: TRBV6-1; d_call: TRBD1
cdr3_nt: TGTGCCAGCAGCGGCCGGGACAGGGGAAGCTCCTATAATTCACCCCTCCACTTT; cdr3_aa: CASSGRDRGSSYNSPLHF; j_call: TRBJ1-6; clone_size: few; v_call: TRBV6-1; d_call: TRBD1
cdr3_nt: TGTGCCAGCAGCTCCGCCGGGACTAGGGGGAGGGAGCTGGTTTTT; cdr3_aa: CASSSAGTRGRELVF; j_call: TRBJ2-2; clone_size: NA; v_call: TRBV3-1; d_call: TRBD2
cdr3_nt: TGTGCCAGCAGCTTAACAGGGGGCTACGGTGAGCAGTTCTTC; cdr3_aa: CASSLTGGYGEQFF; j_call: TRBJ2-1; clone_size: NA; v_call: TRBV7-2; d_call: TRBD1
cdr3_nt: TGTGCCAGCAGCCAAGATTATGTCATCGGCTACACCTTC; cdr3_aa: CASSQDYVIGYTF; j_call: TRBJ1-2; clone_size: many; v_call: TRBV14; d_call: NA
cdr3_nt: TGCGCCAGCAGCCAATCGACAGGGGCCGGCGGGGGTGAGCAGTACTTC; cdr3_aa: CASSQSTGAGGGEQYF; j_call: TRBJ2-7; clone_size: many; v_call: TRBV5-1; d_call: NA
cdr3_nt: TGCAGTGCTAGTTCCCTGGGCGGGGGAGAAAGCACAGATACGCAGTATTTT; cdr3_aa: CSASSLGGGESTDTQYF; j_call: TRBJ2-3; clone_size: once; v_call: TRBV20-1; d_call: TRBD2
cdr3_nt: TGTGCCAGCAGTTCAGGGTCAGGGGCCAACGTCCTGACTTTC; cdr3_aa: CASSSGSGANVLTF; j_call: TRBJ2-6; clone_size: NA; v_call: TRBV7-3; d_call: NA
cdr3_nt: TGTGCCAGCAGCCTCCGGGGGGACATCTACGAGCAGTACTTC; cdr3_aa: CASSLRGDIYEQYF; j_call: TRBJ2-7; clone_size: many; v_call: TRBV13; d_call: NA
cdr3_nt: TGTGCCAGCAGGACCACTAGCGGGGGGCATGAGCAGTTCTTC; cdr3_aa: CASRTTSGGHEQFF; j_call: TRBJ2-1; clone_size: NA; v_call: TRBV12-3/TRBV12-4; d_call: TRBD2
cdr3_nt: TGTGCCAGCAGTGAAGCTCGGACAGGGCGGGAAGCTTTCTTT; cdr3_aa: CASSEARTGREAFF; j_call: TRBJ1-1; clone_size: NA; v_call: TRBV2; d_call: TRBD1
cdr3_nt: TGTGCCAGCAGTGAACCCGGTGGATCAGAGACCCAGTACTTC; cdr3_aa: CASSEPGGSETQYF; j_call: TRBJ2-5; clone_size: many; v_call: TRBV6-1; d_call: NA
cdr3_nt: TGTGCTAGTGGTTTGGGAGGAGGCGGTGAGCAGTTCTTC; cdr3_aa: CASGLGGGGEQFF; j_call: TRBJ2-1; clone_size: many; v_call: TRBV12-5; d_call: NA
cdr3_nt: TGTGCTAGCAGCCGAACACTAGCGAGCACAGATACGCAGTATTTT; cdr3_aa: CASSRTLASTDTQYF; j_call: TRBJ2-3; clone_size: many; v_call: TRBV7-7; d_call: TRBD2
cdr3_nt: TGTGCCGCCAGACAGGGAACTTCTGGAAACACCATATATTTT; cdr3_aa: CAARQGTSGNTIYF; j_call: TRBJ1-3; clone_size: few; v_call: TRBV6-1; d_call: TRBD1
cdr3_nt: TGTGCCAGCAGATGGACAGGGGGCATGGGCTACACCTTC; cdr3_aa: CASRWTGGMGYTF; j_call: TRBJ1-2; clone_size: NA; v_call: TRBV2; d_call: TRBD1
cdr3_nt: TGTGCCAGCCATGCTCAGGACTCCTACGAGCAGTACTTC; cdr3_aa: CASHAQDSYEQYF; j_call: TRBJ2-7; clone_size: NA; v_call: TRBV2; d_call: NA
cdr3_nt: TGTGCCAGCAGCCAAGTTGGGACAGGGGGCCGAGATGAGCAGTTCTTC; cdr3_aa: CASSQVGTGGRDEQFF; j_call: TRBJ2-1; clone_size: NA; v_call: TRBV3-1; d_call: TRBD1
cdr3_nt: TGCAGTGCTAGAGATCTCGGGGGGCCCCATCCATACAATGAGCAGTTCTTC; cdr3_aa: CSARDLGGPHPYNEQFF; j_call: TRBJ2-1; clone_size: many; v_call: TRBV20-1; d_call: NA
cdr3_nt: TGCAGTGCTAGTACTAGCGGGGGCCCGGACAGGAGTTCGAACACCGGGGAGCTGTTTTTT; cdr3_aa: CSASTSGGPDRSSNTGELFF; j_call: TRBJ2-2; clone_size: many; v_call: TRBV20-1; d_call: TRBD2
cdr3_nt: TGTGCCAGCAGCTTGATTGTGAGGGGCCAGCACACTGAAGCTTTCTTT; cdr3_aa: CASSLIVRGQHTEAFF; j_call: TRBJ1-1; clone_size: many; v_call: TRBV5-1; d_call: NA
cdr3_nt: TGTGCCAGCAGATCCGGAGGGGCCAACGTCCTGACTTTC; cdr3_aa: CASRSGGANVLTF; j_call: TRBJ2-6; clone_size: NA; v_call: TRBV11-1; d_call: NA
cdr3_nt: TGTGCCAGCAGCTTACAACCCGGGACAGGGCTTTCCAGAGATACGCAGTATTTT; cdr3_aa: CASSLQPGTGLSRDTQYF; j_call: TRBJ2-3; clone_size: many; v_call: TRBV7-8; d_call: TRBD1
cdr3_nt: TGTGCCAGCAGTTTAACCGGCACGATAGGGACTGAAGCTTTCTTT; cdr3_aa: CASSLTGTIGTEAFF; j_call: TRBJ1-1; clone_size: NA; v_call: TRBV28; d_call: NA
cdr3_nt: TGCAGTGCAAAGCAACCCCTGGGGCCCCTCTACGAGCAGTACTTC; cdr3_aa: CSAKQPLGPLYEQYF; j_call: TRBJ2-7; clone_size: many; v_call: TRBV20-1; d_call: NA
cdr3_nt: TGTGCCAGCAGCTTACTGGGCCACGACACCGGGGAGCTGTTTTTT; cdr3_aa: CASSLLGHDTGELFF; j_call: TRBJ2-2; clone_size: many; v_call: TRBV11-3; d_call: NA
cdr3_nt: TGCGCCAGCAGCCGGAGCGGGACCATAATTTCCTACGAGCAGTACTTC; cdr3_aa: CASSRSGTIISYEQYF; j_call: TRBJ2-7; clone_size: many; v_call: TRBV5-1; d_call: TRBD2
cdr3_nt: TGTGCCAGCAGCGTCACAGGGGGCTCCTACGAGCAGTACTTC; cdr3_aa: CASSVTGGSYEQYF; j_call: TRBJ2-7; clone_size: many; v_call: TRBV11-2; d_call: TRBD1
cdr3_nt: TGTGCCAGCAGCAAGCGGGCTAGCGGGGCCTACACAGATACGCAGTATTTT; cdr3_aa: CASSKRASGAYTDTQYF; j_call: TRBJ2-3; clone_size: NA; v_call: TRBV7-2; d_call: TRBD2
cdr3_nt: TGTACCAGCAGCTCCCCCGACAGGGGGCGCGTCGGGGAGCTGTTTTTT; cdr3_aa: CTSSSPDRGRVGELFF; j_call: TRBJ2-2; clone_size: NA; v_call: TRBV5-6; d_call: TRBD1
cdr3_nt: TGTGCCAGCAGTTTGGGCGGGGATGGTGAGCAGTTCTTC; cdr3_aa: CASSLGGDGEQFF; j_call: TRBJ2-1; clone_size: many; v_call: TRBV27; d_call: NA
cdr3_nt: TGTGCCACCGAAGAACAGGGGGCGAAGGCTGAAGCTTTCTTT; cdr3_aa: CATEEQGAKAEAFF; j_call: TRBJ1-1; clone_size: many; v_call: TRBV2; d_call: TRBD1
cdr3_nt: TGTGCCAGCAGCTTGGTCCTGACTGAAAAACTGTTTTTT; cdr3_aa: CASSLVLTEKLFF; j_call: TRBJ1-4; clone_size: few; v_call: TRBV7-9; d_call: NA
cdr3_nt: TGTGCCAGCAGTGAATGGGGGAACACTGAAGCTTTCTTT; cdr3_aa: CASSEWGNTEAFF; j_call: TRBJ1-1; clone_size: many; v_call: TRBV2; d_call: NA
cdr3_nt: TGTGCCAGCAGTTTATCCCCCGGGGCTCGTGGCTACACCTTC; cdr3_aa: CASSLSPGARGYTF; j_call: TRBJ1-2; clone_size: NA; v_call: TRBV27; d_call: NA
cdr3_nt: TGTGCCAGCAAAGGGGCAGTTCCCGGGGAGCTGTTTTTT; cdr3_aa: CASKGAVPGELFF; j_call: TRBJ2-2; clone_size: many; v_call: TRBV6-1; d_call: NA
cdr3_nt: TGTGCCAGCAGTAAGACAGGGGACTACGAGCAGTACTTC; cdr3_aa: CASSKTGDYEQYF; j_call: TRBJ2-7; clone_size: many; v_call: TRBV6-1; d_call: TRBD1